This TCR beta chain was sequenced for a study of T cell changes during pregnancy in multiple sclerosis. The assay was immunoSEQ multiplex PCR, and TCRdb's table has in-frame clones only and misses some. The sample contains about 70,000 clones, approximately 91% of which appear only once. Here the sequenced sample was peripheral blood, taken in the first trimester of pregnancy. The TCR was taken from a female donor with multiple sclerosis, enrolled in a pregnancy study.

The CDR3 sequence: CASSVNPQGVNTEAFF. In DNA, the CDR3 is TGTGCCAGCAGCGTAAACCCACAGGGGGTGAACACTGAAGCTTTCTTT. The chain recombines TRBV9 with TRBJ1-1; TRBD1 matches at 8 bases. Germline trimming cut 1 base from V and 0 bases from J; bases unmatched to any gene: 5. The germline V gene has CDR1 SGDLS and CDR2 YYNGEE. This CDR3 is built from 16 residues.